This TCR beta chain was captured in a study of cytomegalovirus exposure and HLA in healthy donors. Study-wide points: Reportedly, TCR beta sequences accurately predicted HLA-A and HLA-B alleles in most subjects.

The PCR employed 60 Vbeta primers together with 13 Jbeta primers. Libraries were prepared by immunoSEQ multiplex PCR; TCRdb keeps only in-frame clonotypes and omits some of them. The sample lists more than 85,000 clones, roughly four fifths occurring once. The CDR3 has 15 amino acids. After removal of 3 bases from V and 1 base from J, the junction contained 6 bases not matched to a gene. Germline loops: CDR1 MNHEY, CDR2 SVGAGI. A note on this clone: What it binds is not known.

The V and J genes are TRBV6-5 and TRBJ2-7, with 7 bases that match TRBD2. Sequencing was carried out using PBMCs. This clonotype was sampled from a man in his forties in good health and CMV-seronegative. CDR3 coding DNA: TGTGCCAGCAGTTATTCGACAGCGGGATCCTACGAGCAGTACTTC. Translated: CASSYSTAGSYEQYF.